This TCR beta chain was identified in a study of identical twins. This clonotype was detected many times. TCRdb re-called the 5' RACE reads through MiXCR, storing one row per CDR3 protein. The sample has 1.5 million to 2 million distinct CDR3 sequences; roughly a third are singletons. The CDR3 spans 18 residues. Unmatched junction bases numbered 9, after V lost 1 base and J lost 0 bases. Sequencing used cord blood. The genes are TRBV12-3 or TRBV12-4 and TRBJ2-7, with 10 positions matching TRBD2. This receptor was identified in a newborn girl in good health. CDR3 residues: CASSLGTSGLLVSYEQYF. CDR3 nucleotides: TGTGCCAGCAGTTTAGGGACTAGCGGCCTTCTAGTCTCCTACGAGCAGTACTTC.